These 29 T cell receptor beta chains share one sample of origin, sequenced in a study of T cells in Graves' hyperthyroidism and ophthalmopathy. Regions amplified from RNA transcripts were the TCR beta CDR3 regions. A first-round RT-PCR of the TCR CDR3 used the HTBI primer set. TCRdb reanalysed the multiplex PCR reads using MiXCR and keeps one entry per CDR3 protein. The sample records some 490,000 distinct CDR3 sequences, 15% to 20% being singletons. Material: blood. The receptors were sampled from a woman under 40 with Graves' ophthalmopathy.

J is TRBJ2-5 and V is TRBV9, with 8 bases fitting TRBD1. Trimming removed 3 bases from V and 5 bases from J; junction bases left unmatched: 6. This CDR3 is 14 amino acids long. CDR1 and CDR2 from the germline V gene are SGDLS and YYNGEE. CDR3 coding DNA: TGTGCCAGCAGCGGGGACAGGCTCGCCGAGACCCAGTACTTC. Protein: CASSGDRLAETQYF.

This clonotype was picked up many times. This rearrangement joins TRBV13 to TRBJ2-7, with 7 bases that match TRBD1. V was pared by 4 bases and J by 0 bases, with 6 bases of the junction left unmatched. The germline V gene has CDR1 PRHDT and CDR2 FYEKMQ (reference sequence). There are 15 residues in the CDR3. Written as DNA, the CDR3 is TGTGCCAGCAGCTCCCGGGACAGCCCCTCCTACGAGCAGTACTTC. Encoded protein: CASSSRDSPSYEQYF. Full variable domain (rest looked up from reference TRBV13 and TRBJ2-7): AAGVIQSPRHLIKEKRETATLKCYPIPRHDTVYWYQQGPGQDPQFLISFYEKMQSDKGSIPDRFSAQQFSDYHSELNMSSLELGDSALYFCASSSRDSPSYEQYFGPGTRLTVT.

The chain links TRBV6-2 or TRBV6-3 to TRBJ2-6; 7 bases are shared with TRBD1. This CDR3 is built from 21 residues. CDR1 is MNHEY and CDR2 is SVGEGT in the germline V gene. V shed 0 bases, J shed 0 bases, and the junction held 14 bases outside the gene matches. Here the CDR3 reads CASSYSIQGVLKSSGANVLTF. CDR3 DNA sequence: TGTGCCAGCAGTTACTCGATCCAGGGGGTGCTGAAAAGCTCTGGGGCCAACGTCCTGACTTTC.

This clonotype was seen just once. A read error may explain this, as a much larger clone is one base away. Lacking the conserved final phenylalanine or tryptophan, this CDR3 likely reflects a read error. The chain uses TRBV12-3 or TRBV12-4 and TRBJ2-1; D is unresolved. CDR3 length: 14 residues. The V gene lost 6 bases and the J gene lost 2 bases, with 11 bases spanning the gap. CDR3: CASSPQQAYNEQFL. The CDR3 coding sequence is TGTGCCAGCAGCCCTCAGCAGGCCTACAATGAGCAGTTCCTC.

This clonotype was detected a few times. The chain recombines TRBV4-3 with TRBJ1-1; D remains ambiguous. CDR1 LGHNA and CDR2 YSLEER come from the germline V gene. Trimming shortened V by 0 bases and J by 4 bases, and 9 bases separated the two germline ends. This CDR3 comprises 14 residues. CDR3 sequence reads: CASSQDVMSTEAFF. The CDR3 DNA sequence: TGCGCCAGCAGCCAAGATGTTATGAGCACTGAAGCTTTCTTT.

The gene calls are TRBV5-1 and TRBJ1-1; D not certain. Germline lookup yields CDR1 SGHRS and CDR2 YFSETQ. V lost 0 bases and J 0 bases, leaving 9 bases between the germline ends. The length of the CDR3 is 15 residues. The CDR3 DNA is TGCGCCAGCAGCTTGGAAACACCGATGAACACTGAAGCTTTCTTT. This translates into CASSLETPMNTEAFF. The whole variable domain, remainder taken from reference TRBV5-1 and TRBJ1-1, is KAGVTQTPRYLIKTRGQQVTLSCSPISGHRSVSWYQQTPGQGLQFLFEYFSETQRNKGNFPGRFSGRQFSNSRSEMNVSTLELGDSALYLCASSLETPMNTEAFFGQGTRLTVV.

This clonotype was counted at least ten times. CDR3 amino acids: CSARGISGSIGYNEQFF. The CDR3 nucleotides read TGCAGTGCTAGAGGTATTAGCGGGAGTATCGGCTACAATGAGCAGTTCTTC. This chain links TRBV20-1 with TRBJ2-1, with 9 bases matching TRBD2. Germline V CDR1 and CDR2: DFQATT, SNEGSKA (reference sequence). The CDR3 contains 17 residues. J gave up 3 bases and V 1 base, and 10 bases lay outside the gene matches.

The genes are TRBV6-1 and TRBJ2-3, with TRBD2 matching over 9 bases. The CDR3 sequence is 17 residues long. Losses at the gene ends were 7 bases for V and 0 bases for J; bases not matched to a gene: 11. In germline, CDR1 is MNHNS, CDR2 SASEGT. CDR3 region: CASIPRSLAGSTDTQYF. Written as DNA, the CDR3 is TGTGCCAGCATCCCTAGAAGTCTAGCGGGGAGCACAGATACGCAGTATTTT.

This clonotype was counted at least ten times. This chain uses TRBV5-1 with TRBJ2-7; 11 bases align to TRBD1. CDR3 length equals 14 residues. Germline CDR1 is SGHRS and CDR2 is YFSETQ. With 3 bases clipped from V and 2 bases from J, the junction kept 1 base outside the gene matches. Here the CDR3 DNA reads TGCGCCAGCAGCTCGGGACAGGGGGCCTACGAGCAGTACTTC. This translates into CASSSGQGAYEQYF.

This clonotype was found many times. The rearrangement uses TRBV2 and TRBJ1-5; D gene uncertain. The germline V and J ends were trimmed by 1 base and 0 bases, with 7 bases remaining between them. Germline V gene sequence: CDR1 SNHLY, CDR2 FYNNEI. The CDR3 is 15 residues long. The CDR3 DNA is TGTGCCAGCAGTGAAGGGATCTATAGCAATCAGCCCCAGCATTTT. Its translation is CASSEGIYSNQPQHF.

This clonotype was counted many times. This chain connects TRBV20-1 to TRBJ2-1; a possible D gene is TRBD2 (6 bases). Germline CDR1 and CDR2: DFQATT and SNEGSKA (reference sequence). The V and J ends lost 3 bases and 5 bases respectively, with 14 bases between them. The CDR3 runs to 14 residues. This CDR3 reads CSASGGLTNNEQFF. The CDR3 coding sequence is TGCAGTGCTAGTGGCGGACTAACCAACAATGAGCAGTTCTTC.

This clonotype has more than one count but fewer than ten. CDR3 nucleotide sequence: TGTGCCAGCAGTTCAAGATATGTGGGTGGACTAGCGGGAGGTAGCTCCTACAATGAGCAGTTCTTC. It translates to CASSSRYVGGLAGGSSYNEQFF. The chain has TRBV28 and TRBJ2-1; TRBD2 matches at 14 bases. Per the germline V gene, CDR1 is MDHEN and CDR2 is SYDVKM. CDR3 size: 22 residues. V lost 4 bases and J lost 0; bases outside the gene matches: 17. Full variable domain (missing parts from reference TRBV28 and TRBJ2-1): DVKVTQSSRYLVKRTGEKVFLECVQDMDHENMFWYRQDPGLGLRLIYFSYDVKMKEKGDIPEGYSVSREKKERFSLILESASTNQTSMYLCASSSRYVGGLAGGSSYNEQFFGPGTRLTVL.

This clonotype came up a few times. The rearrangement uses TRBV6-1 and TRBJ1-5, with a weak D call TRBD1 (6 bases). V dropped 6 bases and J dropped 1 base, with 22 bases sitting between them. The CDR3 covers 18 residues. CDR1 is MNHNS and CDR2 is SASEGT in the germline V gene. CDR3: CASSPWRGTPSSNQPQHF. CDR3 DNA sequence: TGTGCCAGCAGCCCATGGCGCGGGACACCCTCAAGCAATCAGCCCCAGCATTTT.

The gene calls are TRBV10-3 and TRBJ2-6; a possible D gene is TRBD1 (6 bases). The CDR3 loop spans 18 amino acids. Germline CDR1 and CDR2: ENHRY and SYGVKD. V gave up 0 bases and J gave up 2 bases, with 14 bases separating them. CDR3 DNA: TGTGCCATCAGTGAGTCTTCCCCAGGGGCGGCTGGGGCCAACGTCCTGACTTTC. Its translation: CAISESSPGAAGANVLTF.

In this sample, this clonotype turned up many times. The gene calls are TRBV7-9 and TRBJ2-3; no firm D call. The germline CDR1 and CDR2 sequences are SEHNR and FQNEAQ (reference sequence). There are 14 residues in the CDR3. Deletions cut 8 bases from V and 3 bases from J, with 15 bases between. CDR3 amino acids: CASLGARGTDTQYF. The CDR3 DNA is TGTGCCAGCCTCGGCGCCCGAGGTACAGATACGCAGTATTTT.

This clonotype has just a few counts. CDR3 sequence reads: CASRKGRGNQPQHF. Written as DNA, the CDR3 is TGTGCCAGCAGGAAGGGACGCGGAAATCAGCCCCAGCATTTT. The genes are TRBV5-8 and TRBJ1-5; D is possibly TRBD1 (5 bases). Germline V lookup: CDR1 SGHTS, CDR2 YDEGEE. Deletions cut 5 bases from V and 4 bases from J, with 13 bases between. The CDR3 length is 14 residues. Looking up the rest from reference TRBV5-8 and TRBJ1-5 gives the full variable domain: EAGVTQSPTHLIKTRGQQATLRCSPISGHTSVYWYQQALGLGLQFLLWYDEGEERNRGNFPPRFSGRQFPNYSSELNVNALELEDSALYLCASRKGRGNQPQHFGDGTRLSIL.

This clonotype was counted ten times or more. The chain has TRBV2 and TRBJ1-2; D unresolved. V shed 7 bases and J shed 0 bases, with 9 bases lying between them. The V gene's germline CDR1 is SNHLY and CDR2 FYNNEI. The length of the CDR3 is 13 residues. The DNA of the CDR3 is TGTGCCAGCAACGGGGTCTCTAACTATGGCTACACCTTC. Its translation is CASNGVSNYGYTF. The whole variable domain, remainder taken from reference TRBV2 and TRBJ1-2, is EPEVTQTPSHQVTQMGQEVILRCVPISNHLYFYWYRQILGQKVEFLVSFYNNEISEKSEIFDDQFSVERPDGSNFTLKIRSTKLEDSAMYFCASNGVSNYGYTFGSGTRLTVV.

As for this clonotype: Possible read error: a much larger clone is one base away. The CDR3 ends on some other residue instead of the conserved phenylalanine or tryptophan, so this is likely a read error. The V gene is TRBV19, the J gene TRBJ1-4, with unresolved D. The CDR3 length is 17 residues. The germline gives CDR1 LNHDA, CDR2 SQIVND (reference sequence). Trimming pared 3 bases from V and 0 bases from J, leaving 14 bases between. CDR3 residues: CASSIGGNPTTNEKLFI. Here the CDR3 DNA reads TGTGCCAGTAGTATCGGAGGGAACCCCACAACTAATGAAAAACTGTTTATT.

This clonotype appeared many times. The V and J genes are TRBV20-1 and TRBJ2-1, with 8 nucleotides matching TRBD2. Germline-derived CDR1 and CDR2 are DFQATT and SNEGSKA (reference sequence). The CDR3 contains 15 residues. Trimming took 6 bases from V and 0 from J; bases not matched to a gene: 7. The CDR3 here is CSAESGSHSYNEQFF. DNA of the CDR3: TGCAGTGCCGAAAGCGGGAGTCACTCCTACAATGAGCAGTTCTTC.

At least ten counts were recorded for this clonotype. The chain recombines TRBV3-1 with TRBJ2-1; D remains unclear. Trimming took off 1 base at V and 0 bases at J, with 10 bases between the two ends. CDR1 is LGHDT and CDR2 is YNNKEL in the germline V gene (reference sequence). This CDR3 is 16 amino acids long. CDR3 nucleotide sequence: TGTGCCAGCAGCCAAGGGTTCGAGGACTCCTACAATGAGCAGTTCTTC. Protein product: CASSQGFEDSYNEQFF.

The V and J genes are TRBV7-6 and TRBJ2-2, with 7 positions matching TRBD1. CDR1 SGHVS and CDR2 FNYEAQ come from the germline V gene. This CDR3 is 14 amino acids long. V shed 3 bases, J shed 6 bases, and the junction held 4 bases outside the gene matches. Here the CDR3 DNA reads TGTGCCAGCAGCTTTACAGGGGTGGCCGGGGAGCTGTTTTTT. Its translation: CASSFTGVAGELFF.

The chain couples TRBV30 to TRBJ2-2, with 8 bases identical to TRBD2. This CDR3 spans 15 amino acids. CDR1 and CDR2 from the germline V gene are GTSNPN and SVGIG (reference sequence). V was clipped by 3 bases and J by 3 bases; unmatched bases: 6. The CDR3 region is CAWRGGRTDTGELFF. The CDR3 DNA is TGTGCCTGGAGGGGCGGGAGGACCGACACCGGGGAGCTGTTTTTT.

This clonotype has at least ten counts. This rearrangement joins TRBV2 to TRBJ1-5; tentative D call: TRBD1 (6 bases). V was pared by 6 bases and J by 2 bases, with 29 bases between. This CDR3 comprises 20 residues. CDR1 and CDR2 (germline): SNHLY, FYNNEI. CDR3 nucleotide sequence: TGTGCCAGCAGGGACCATTTGGACAGAGGGGTTATAGAGGGCAATCAGCCCCAGCATTTT. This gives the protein CASRDHLDRGVIEGNQPQHF.

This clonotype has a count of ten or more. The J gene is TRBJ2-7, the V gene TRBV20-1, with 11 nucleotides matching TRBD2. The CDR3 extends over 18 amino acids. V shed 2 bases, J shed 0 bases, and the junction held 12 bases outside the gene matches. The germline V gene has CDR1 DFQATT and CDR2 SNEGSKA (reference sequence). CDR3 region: CSARTSLAGGTLSYEQYF. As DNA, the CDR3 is TGCAGTGCTAGAACCTCCCTAGCGGGAGGAACCCTCTCCTACGAGCAGTACTTC.

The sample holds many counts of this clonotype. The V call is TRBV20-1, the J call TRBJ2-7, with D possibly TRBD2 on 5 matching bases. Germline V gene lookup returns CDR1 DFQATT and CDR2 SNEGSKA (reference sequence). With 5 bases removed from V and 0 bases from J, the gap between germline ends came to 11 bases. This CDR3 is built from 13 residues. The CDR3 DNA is TGCAGTGCTGTATTAGCGAGCTCCTACGAGCAGTACTTC. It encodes CSAVLASSYEQYF.

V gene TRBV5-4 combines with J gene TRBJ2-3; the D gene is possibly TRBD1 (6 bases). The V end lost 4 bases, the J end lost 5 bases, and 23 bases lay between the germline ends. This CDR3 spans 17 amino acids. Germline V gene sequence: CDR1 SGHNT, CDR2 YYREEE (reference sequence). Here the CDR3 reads CASSPIVLGQEGDTQYF. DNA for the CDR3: TGTGCCAGCAGCCCCATAGTTTTGGGACAAGAGGGAGATACGCAGTATTTT.

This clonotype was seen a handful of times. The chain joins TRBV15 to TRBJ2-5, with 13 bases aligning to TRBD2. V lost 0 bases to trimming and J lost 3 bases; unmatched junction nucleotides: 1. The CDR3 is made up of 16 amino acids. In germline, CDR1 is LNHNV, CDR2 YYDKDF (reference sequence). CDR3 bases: TGTGCCACCAGCAGAGATGGACTAGCGGGAGAAGAGACCCAGTACTTC. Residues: CATSRDGLAGEETQYF.

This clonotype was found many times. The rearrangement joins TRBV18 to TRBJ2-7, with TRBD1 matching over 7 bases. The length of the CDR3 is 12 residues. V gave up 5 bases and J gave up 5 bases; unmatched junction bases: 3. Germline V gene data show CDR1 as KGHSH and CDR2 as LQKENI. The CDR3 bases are TGTGCCAGCTCAGACAGGGACGACGAGCAGTACTTC. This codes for CASSDRDDEQYF.

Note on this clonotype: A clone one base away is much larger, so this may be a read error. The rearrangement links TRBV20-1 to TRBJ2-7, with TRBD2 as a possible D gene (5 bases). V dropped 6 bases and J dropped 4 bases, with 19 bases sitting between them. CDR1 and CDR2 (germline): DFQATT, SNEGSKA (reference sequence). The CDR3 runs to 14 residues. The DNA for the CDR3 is TGCAGTGCCTCCCTAGCCCTGAGGGAGTACGAGCAGTACTTC. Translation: CSASLALREYEQYF.